This T cell receptor beta chain was sequenced during a study of identical twins. From the 5' RACE reads, TCRdb called clonotypes with MiXCR, one entry per CDR3 protein. The sample holds under 900,000 distinct CDR3 sequences, 10% to 15% seen once. All of the donors were Caucasians in good health. The CDR3 runs to 14 residues. Germline values: CDR1 SQVTM, CDR2 ANQGSEA. Trimming pared 5 bases from V and 0 bases from J, leaving 11 bases between. This same sample was also taken into another study, of yellow fever vaccine responses in identical twins.

The origin of this receptor is a woman between 18 and 29 years old in good health. The V gene is TRBV29-1, the J gene TRBJ2-1; possible D gene TRBD2, 6 bases. Specimen: PBMCs. The CDR3 loop reads CSVWGGVSYNEQFF. CDR3 nucleotides: TGCAGCGTTTGGGGCGGGGTCTCCTACAATGAGCAGTTCTTC.